A selection of T cell receptor beta chains follows, all from one sample in a study of siplizumab effects on memory and regulatory T cells. This table comes from immunoSEQ multiplex PCR, and its TCRdb copy is limited to in-frame clones, with some not included. The sample carries over 85,000 clones, 93% recorded once. Sequenced input: CD8+ T cells sorted from blood. These receptor sequences come from a human donor in good health. CDR3s include the opening cysteine and the closing phenylalanine or tryptophan. D genes are given only for firm matches. The size entry is marked missing in some rows and otherwise reads once, few, many or a size class.

j_call cdr3_length v_call clone_size d_call cdr3_nt cdr3_aa
TRBJ2-1 15 TRBV19 NA NA TGTGCCAGTAGTACTATTGGCTCCCTCTACAATGAGCAGTTCTTC CASSTIGSLYNEQFF
TRBJ2-5 15 TRBV27 NA TRBD2 TGTGCCAGCAGCGGACTAGCGGGACCTGCGGAGACCCAGTACTTC CASSGLAGPAETQYF
TRBJ1-1 15 TRBV10-3 NA NA TGTGCCATCAGTGATTTGGGAGCCTTGAACACTGAAGCTTTCTTT CAISDLGALNTEAFF
TRBJ1-2 15 TRBV27 NA NA TGTGCCAGCAGTAGCACAAGTTACGAGGACTATGGCTACACCTTC CASSSTSYEDYGYTF
TRBJ2-3 12 TRBV11-2 once NA TGTGCCAGCAGCCACAGAACAGATACGCAGTATTTT CASSHRTDTQYF
TRBJ2-2 15 TRBV6-1 NA TRBD1 TGTGCCAGCAGTGAAGTGACAGGGCACACCGGGGAGCTGTTTTTT CASSEVTGHTGELFF
TRBJ1-1 14 TRBV19 NA NA TGTGCCAGTAGTAGTGGCGGGTCGAACACTGAAGCTTTCTTT CASSSGGSNTEAFF
TRBJ2-3 15 TRBV25-1 NA NA TGTGCCAGCAGTGAATCCTGGGGGAACACAGATACGCAGTATTTT CASSESWGNTDTQYF
TRBJ2-7 13 TRBV4-1 NA TRBD2 TGCGCCAGCAGCTCAGGGACTAACCCGGAGCAGTACTTC CASSSGTNPEQYF
TRBJ2-2 12 TRBV10-2 NA NA TGCGCCAGCATGGACGGAGCCGGGGAGCTGTTTTTT CASMDGAGELFF
TRBJ2-5 18 TRBV11-3 NA NA TGTGCCAGCAGCTTAGTGTTAGGCCGCCGCGCGGTCCAAGAGACCCAGTACTTC CASSLVLGRRAVQETQYF
TRBJ2-1 15 TRBV27 once TRBD1 TGTGCCAGCAGTTTCGGCCGGACAGGGAACAATGAGCAGTTCTTC CASSFGRTGNNEQFF
TRBJ1-1 15 TRBV19 NA TRBD1 TGTGCCAGTAGTATAACAGGGGGCCTTAACACTGAAGCTTTCTTT CASSITGGLNTEAFF
TRBJ2-6 18 TRBV7-3 once TRBD2 TGTGCCAGCAGCTTGACTAGCGGGTCAAGGGCTGGGGCCAACGTCCTGACTTTC CASSLTSGSRAGANVLTF
TRBJ2-2 16 TRBV11-2 NA NA TGTGCCAGCAGCTTAGTGTTCGCTAGCGAGACCGGGGAGCTGTTTTTT CASSLVFASETGELFF
TRBJ1-1 15 TRBV11-3 NA NA TGTGCCAGCAGCTTAGCACCGACACTGTACACTGAAGCTTTCTTT CASSLAPTLYTEAFF
TRBJ2-1 15 TRBV4-1 NA NA TGCGCCAGCAGCCAAACTACAGGGTCCTACAATGAGCAGTTCTTC CASSQTTGSYNEQFF
TRBJ1-2 14 TRBV27 few NA TGTGCCAGCAGTTCGAGACTCACGGGAGGTGGCTACACCTTC CASSSRLTGGGYTF
TRBJ2-3 17 TRBV28 NA NA TGTGCCAGCAGTTTATATGGTGACAGCCCTAGCACAGATACGCAGTATTTT CASSLYGDSPSTDTQYF
TRBJ1-4 13 TRBV19 NA NA TGTGCCAGTTCGGGAACAGGGAATGAAAAACTGTTTTTT CASSGTGNEKLFF
TRBJ2-1 12 TRBV7-9 NA NA TGTGCCAGCAGCTTTGGGGTCATTGAGCAGTTCTTC CASSFGVIEQFF
TRBJ1-1 12 TRBV7-9 once NA TGTGCCTTGGGTGCGGTGAACACTGAAGCTTTCTTT CALGAVNTEAFF